These 11 T cell receptor beta chains came from one sample sequenced in a study of cytomegalovirus exposure and HLA in healthy donors. Primers included in the PCR were 60 Vbeta and 13 Jbeta primers. The repertoire was sequenced with immunoSEQ multiplex PCR; TCRdb's copy has only in-frame clones and lacks some. The repertoire holds around 200,000 clones, approximately 78% seen once, with around 3% in the top ten. The material sequenced was PBMCs. The source of these receptors is a woman aged 40 to 55 in good health and CMV-seronegative.

The sample holds one count of this clone. The chain links TRBV7-6 to TRBJ1-6; 9 positions agree with TRBD1. Germline V gene lookup returns CDR1 SGHVS and CDR2 FNYEAQ. The CDR3 is 15 amino acids. V trimming: 5 bases; J trimming: 7 bases; junction bases outside the gene matches: 6. The CDR3 region has the DNA TGTGCCAGCAGCCAACGACAGGGGGAGAATTCACCCCTCCACTTT. This translates into CASSQRQGENSPLHF.

This sequence joins TRBV5-8 and TRBJ2-5; 11 bases agree with TRBD2. The DNA end is more similar to TRBJ2-7, so the J call may be wrong. This CDR3 contains 15 residues. The germline V gene encodes CDR1 SGHTS and CDR2 YDEGEE. Here the CDR3 reads CASTPTSGIDYEQYF. CDR3 nucleotide sequence: TGTGCCAGCACTCCGACTAGCGGGATCGACTACGAGCAGTACTTC.

The chain has TRBV7-9 and TRBJ1-1; TRBD1 matches at 8 bases. V lost 5 bases to trimming and J lost 0 bases; unmatched junction nucleotides: 5. Germline-derived CDR1 and CDR2 are SEHNR and FQNEAQ (reference sequence). The CDR3 covers 15 residues. DNA of the CDR3: TGTGCCAGCAGCCCGAGGGACAGGTTGAACACTGAAGCTTTCTTT. Translated, it gives CASSPRDRLNTEAFF.

The V call is TRBV5-1, the J call TRBJ1-4, with no clear D. Trimming left V 4 bases short and J 5 bases short, with 12 bases between. The CDR3 covers 14 residues. Germline lookup yields CDR1 SGHRS and CDR2 YFSETQ. CDR3 nucleotide sequence: TGCGCCAGCAGCCGAGACACGTTCAATGAAAAACTGTTTTTT. This sequence encodes CASSRDTFNEKLFF.

The rearrangement links TRBV4-1 to TRBJ2-3, with D tentatively TRBD2 (6 bases). Trimming removed 1 base from V and 4 bases from J, with 12 bases in between. This CDR3 is built from 15 residues. Germline values: CDR1 MGHRA, CDR2 YSYEKL. The CDR3 bases are TGCGCCAGCAGCCAAGTGACTAGTCCCGCAGATACGCAGTATTTT. It is translated as CASSQVTSPADTQYF.

The chain links TRBV21-1 to TRBJ2-1; the table's D call, TRBD2, has no DNA check behind it. TRBV21-1 constitutes a pseudogene. CDR3 length equals 15 residues. CDR3 loop: CASSTPHGGGNEQFF. CDR3 DNA: TGTGCCAGCAGCACTCCCCATGGGGGGGGCAATGAGCAGTTCTTC.

As for this clone: This CDR3 is also generated by other DNA sequences in the sample. V and J are TRBV7-9 and TRBJ1-3, with D uncertain. V gave up 5 bases and J gave up 1 base, with 3 bases separating them. The CDR3 is made up of 12 amino acids. From germline, CDR1 is SEHNR and CDR2 FQNEAQ (reference sequence). In DNA, the CDR3 is TGTGCCAGCAGCCTGTCTGGAAACACCATATATTTT. Its protein product is CASSLSGNTIYF.

CDR3 in amino acids: CASSWGESNQPQHF. CDR3 nucleotide sequence: TGCGCCAGCAGCTGGGGGGAGAGCAATCAGCCCCAGCATTTT. The V and J genes are TRBV5-1 and TRBJ1-5; weak D call: TRBD1 (5 bases). The V end was cut by 3 bases, the J end by 1 base, with 8 bases between. Germline V gene data show CDR1 as SGHRS and CDR2 as YFSETQ. The CDR3 length is 14 residues.

The CDR3 sequence: CASSSRGSYEQYF. CDR3 bases: TGTGCCAGCAGTTCCCGGGGTTCCTACGAGCAGTACTTC. V usage is TRBV27 and J usage is TRBJ2-7; TRBD2 is a possible D gene (5 bases). Trimming left V 4 bases short and J 1 base short, with 8 bases between. This CDR3 has 13 residues. CDR1 MNHEY and CDR2 SMNVEV come from the germline V gene (reference sequence).

The chain couples TRBV11-2 to TRBJ2-7; 11 nucleotides align to TRBD2. The CDR3 contains 18 residues. CDR1 SGHAT and CDR2 FQNNGV come from the germline V gene. The V segment lost 3 bases and the J segment 5 bases; nucleotides outside the gene matches: 15. This CDR3 is CASSFISGRASYVNEQYF. In nucleotides, the CDR3 is TGTGCCAGCAGCTTCATTAGCGGGAGGGCCTCGTACGTCAACGAGCAGTACTTC.

The chain couples TRBV6-5 to TRBJ2-1, with 8 nucleotides matching TRBD1. The CDR3 extends over 13 amino acids. With V trimmed by 8 bases and J by 6 bases, 6 bases remained unmatched. Germline-derived CDR1 and CDR2 are MNHEY and SVGAGI. In DNA, the CDR3 is TGTGCCAGCCGGGGCAGGGGGCTCAATGAGCAGTTCTTC. The encoded protein is CASRGRGLNEQFF.